The 10 T cell receptor beta chains below were found in one sample sequenced in a study of T cells in severe cutaneous drug reactions (dated by TCRdb to 2018 to 2020). Sequenced donors were patients with carbamazepine-induced Stevens-Johnson syndrome or toxic epidermal necrolysis (CBZ-SJS/TEN). Sequencing relied on an Illumina MiSeq. Library preparation used the iRepertoire multiplex PCR system with TCR subtype-specific primers for both bulk and single-cell sequencing. Following reprocessing of the reads by TCRdb, the data hold one row per CDR3 protein sequence and no DNA is available. This sample's table contains approximately 5,800 distinct CDR3 sequences. The ten largest clones capture about 16% of the sample. Sequencing used PBMCs. These receptors originate from a human donor with a severe cutaneous adverse drug reaction.

The V call is TRBV11-2, the J call TRBJ2-3; without DNA, the TCRdb call of TRBD1 cannot be checked. The CDR3 is 14 amino acids. Germline loops: CDR1 SGHAT, CDR2 FQNNGV. CDR3 sequence reads: CASRQGAGTDTQYF.

The J gene is TRBJ2-2, the V gene TRBV18. The length of the CDR3 is 14 residues. Per the germline V gene, CDR1 is KGHSH and CDR2 is LQKENI. The CDR3 spells CASSPLRLTGELFF.

J is TRBJ1-2 and V is TRBV24-1. The CDR3 loop spans 15 amino acids. Germline V gene data show CDR1 as KGHDR and CDR2 as SFDVKD. The CDR3 protein is CATSDPSTGNYGYTF.

In terms of frequency, this clonotype is medium-sized. The CDR3 sequence: CATSRGPLSGTYNEQFF. This chain links TRBV15 with TRBJ2-1; absent DNA, TCRdb's TRBD1 call cannot be checked. The germline CDR1 and CDR2 sequences are LNHNV and YYDKDF (reference sequence). The CDR3 consists of 17 residues.

V and J are TRBV2 and TRBJ2-7; TCRdb's D call of TRBD1 is untestable without DNA. The CDR3 has 17 amino acids. Germline V gives CDR1 SNHLY, CDR2 FYNNEI. The CDR3 region is CASSEGLPGTTKEEQYF.

The gene calls are TRBV6-2 or TRBV6-3 and TRBJ2-1; TCRdb designates TRBD2, a call that cannot be tested without DNA. The CDR3 loop spans 18 amino acids. Germline CDR1 MNHEY, CDR2 SVGEGT. The chain's CDR3 is CASTPVRASGSYVNEQFF.

This sequence joins TRBV7-9 and TRBJ1-5; the D call from TCRdb, TRBD1, cannot be confirmed without DNA. Looked up from germline, CDR1 is SEHNR and CDR2 is FQNEAQ (reference sequence). The CDR3 consists of 15 residues. The CDR3 region is CASSLGGVNNQPQHF.

This clonotype is classed as medium-sized by frequency. The V and J genes are TRBV6-1 and TRBJ2-5; TCRdb picks TRBD1, but there is no DNA to check that call. Germline V gene data show CDR1 as MNHNS and CDR2 as SASEGT. CDR3 size: 14 residues. CDR3 loop: CASSFGTGGETQYF.

The J gene is TRBJ1-5, the V gene TRBV12-3 or TRBV12-4; TCRdb calls TRBD1, which cannot be checked without DNA. The CDR3 extends over 17 amino acids. CDR3: CASSPAGTGAANQPQHF.

The chain joins TRBV6-1 to TRBJ2-7; the D call from TCRdb, TRBD2, cannot be confirmed without DNA. This CDR3 comprises 15 residues. CDR1 and CDR2 from the germline V gene are MNHNS and SASEGT. The CDR3 is CASEETSGSSYEQYF.